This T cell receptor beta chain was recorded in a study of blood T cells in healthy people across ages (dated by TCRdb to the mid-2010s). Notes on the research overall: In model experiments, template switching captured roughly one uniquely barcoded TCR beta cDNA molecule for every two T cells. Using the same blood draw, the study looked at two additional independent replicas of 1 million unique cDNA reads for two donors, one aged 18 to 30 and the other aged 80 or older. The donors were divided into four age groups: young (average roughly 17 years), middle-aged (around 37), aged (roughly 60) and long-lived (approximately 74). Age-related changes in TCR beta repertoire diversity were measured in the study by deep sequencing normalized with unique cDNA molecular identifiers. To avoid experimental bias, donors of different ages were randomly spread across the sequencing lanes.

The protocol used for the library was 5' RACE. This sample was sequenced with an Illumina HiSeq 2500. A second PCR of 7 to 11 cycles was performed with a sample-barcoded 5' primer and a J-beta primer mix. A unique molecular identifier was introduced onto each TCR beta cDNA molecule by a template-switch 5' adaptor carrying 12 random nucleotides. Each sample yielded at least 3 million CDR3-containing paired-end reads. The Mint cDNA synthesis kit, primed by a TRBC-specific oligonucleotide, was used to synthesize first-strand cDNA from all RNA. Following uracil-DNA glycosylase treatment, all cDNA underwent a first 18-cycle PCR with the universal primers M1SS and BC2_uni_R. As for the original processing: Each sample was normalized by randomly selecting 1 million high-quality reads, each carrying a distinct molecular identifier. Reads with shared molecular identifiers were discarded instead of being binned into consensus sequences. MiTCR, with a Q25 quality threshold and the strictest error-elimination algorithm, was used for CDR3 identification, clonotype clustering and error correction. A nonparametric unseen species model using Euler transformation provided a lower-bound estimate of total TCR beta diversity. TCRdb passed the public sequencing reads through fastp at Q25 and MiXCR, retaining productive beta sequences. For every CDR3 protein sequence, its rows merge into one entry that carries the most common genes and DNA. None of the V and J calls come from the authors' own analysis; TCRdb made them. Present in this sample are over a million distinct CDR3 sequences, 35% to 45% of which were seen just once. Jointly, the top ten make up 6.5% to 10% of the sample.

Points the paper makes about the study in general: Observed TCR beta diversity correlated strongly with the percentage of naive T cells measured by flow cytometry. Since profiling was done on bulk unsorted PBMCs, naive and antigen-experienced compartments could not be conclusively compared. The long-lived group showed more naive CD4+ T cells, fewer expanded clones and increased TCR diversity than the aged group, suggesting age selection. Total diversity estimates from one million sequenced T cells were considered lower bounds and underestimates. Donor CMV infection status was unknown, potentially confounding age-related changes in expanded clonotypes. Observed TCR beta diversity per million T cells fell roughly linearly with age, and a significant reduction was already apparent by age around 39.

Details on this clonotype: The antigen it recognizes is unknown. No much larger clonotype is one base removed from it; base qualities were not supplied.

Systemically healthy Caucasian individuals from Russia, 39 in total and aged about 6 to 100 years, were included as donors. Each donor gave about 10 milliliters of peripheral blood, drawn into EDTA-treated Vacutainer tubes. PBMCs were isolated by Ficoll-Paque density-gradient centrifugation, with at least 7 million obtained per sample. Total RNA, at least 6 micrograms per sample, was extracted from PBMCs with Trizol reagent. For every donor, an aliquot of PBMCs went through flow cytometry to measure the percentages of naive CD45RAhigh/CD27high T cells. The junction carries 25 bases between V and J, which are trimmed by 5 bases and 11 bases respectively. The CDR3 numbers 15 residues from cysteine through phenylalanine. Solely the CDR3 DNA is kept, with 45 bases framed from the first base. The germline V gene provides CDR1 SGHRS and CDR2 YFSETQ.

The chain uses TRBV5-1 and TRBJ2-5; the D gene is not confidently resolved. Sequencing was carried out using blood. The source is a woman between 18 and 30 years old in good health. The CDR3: CASRPTGLALFGQYF. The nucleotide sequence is TGCGCCAGCAGACCTACCGGGCTGGCCTTATTTGGGCAGTACTTC.